These 19 T cell receptor beta chains share one sample of origin, sequenced in a study of blood T cell repertoires in COVID-19. Measured with immunoSEQ multiplex PCR; TCRdb has only the in-frame clones, and not every one. Of nearly 55,000 clones in the sample, 78% were seen once. The sequenced sample was peripheral blood. All receptors come from a human donor with active or convalescent COVID-19. The donor label of this sample is uncertain.

The J gene is TRBJ1-5, the V gene TRBV6-7; possibly TRBD1 for D (5 bases). TRBV6-7 counts as an open reading frame of uncertain function. The CDR3 is 16 residues long. Trimming took off 7 bases at V and 0 bases at J, with 16 bases between the two ends. The CDR3 loop reads CASTPGALFSNQPQHF. CDR3 DNA: TGTGCCAGCACCCCTGGGGCCCTCTTTAGCAATCAGCCCCAGCATTTT.

This clone ranks as medium-sized. The CDR3 reads CAISESSGWSQETQYF. In nucleotides, the CDR3 is TGTGCCATCAGTGAGTCGTCGGGGTGGAGCCAAGAGACCCAGTACTTC. The chain uses TRBV10-3 and TRBJ2-5; D is possibly TRBD2 (5 bases). Germline lookup yields CDR1 ENHRY and CDR2 SYGVKD. The V gene lost 0 bases and the J gene lost 1 base, with 12 bases spanning the gap. CDR3 length: 16 amino acids.

The chain combines TRBV9 with TRBJ2-6, with TRBD1 matching over 8 bases. The CDR3 has 16 residues. Trimming at V came to 2 bases and at J to 4 bases, leaving 5 bases not matched to a gene. Germline V lookup: CDR1 SGDLS, CDR2 YYNGEE. The CDR3: CASSVRQGRGANVLTF. In DNA, the CDR3 is TGTGCCAGCAGCGTGAGACAGGGGCGCGGGGCCAACGTCCTGACTTTC.

J is TRBJ2-2 and V is TRBV19, with 7 positions matching TRBD1. CDR1 and CDR2 (germline): LNHDA, SQIVND (reference sequence). The CDR3 runs to 14 residues. V lost 1 base and J lost 7; bases outside the gene matches: 3. In nucleotides, the CDR3 is TGTGCCAGTAGTATAGTCAACAGGGGCGGGGAGCTGTTTTTT. It yields the protein CASSIVNRGGELFF.

This chain joins TRBV5-1 and TRBJ2-6, with 8 positions matching TRBD1. The junction had 9 bases not matched to a gene; V was cut back by 1 base and J by 0 bases. This CDR3 region has 19 residues. Germline V gives CDR1 SGHRS, CDR2 YFSETQ. CDR3 sequence (DNA): TGCGCCAGCAGCTTGTCCGGGACAGGCTTTAGCTCTGGGGCCAACGTCCTGACTTTC. Its translation is CASSLSGTGFSSGANVLTF.

V usage is TRBV11-2 and J usage is TRBJ2-1; tentatively, D is TRBD2 (5 bases). CDR3 length: 16 amino acids. V was cut by 1 base and J by 3 bases, with 13 bases left in between. In germline, CDR1 is SGHAT, CDR2 FQNNGV. CDR3 sequence reads: CASSLVEGAGYNEQFF. The CDR3 region has the DNA TGTGCCAGCAGCTTAGTTGAGGGAGCCGGCTACAATGAGCAGTTCTTC. The full variable domain, its missing parts supplied by reference TRBV11-2 and TRBJ2-1, is EAGVAQSPRYKIIEKRQSVAFWCNPISGHATLYWYQQILGQGPKLLIQFQNNGVVDDSQLPKDRFSAERLKGVDSTLKIQPAKLEDSAVYLCASSLVEGAGYNEQFFGPGTRLTVL.

The chain employs TRBV27 and TRBJ2-3, with TRBD2 matching over 11 bases. Per germline, CDR1 MNHEY and CDR2 SMNVEV (reference sequence). V shed 4 bases and J 8 bases; nucleotides not matched to a gene: 17. The CDR3 runs to 18 residues. As DNA, the CDR3 is TGTGCCAGCAGTTCGCGGGCCTCTAGCGGGAGGCCGCGTGCTACGCAGTATTTT. Translated: CASSSRASSGRPRATQYF.

The chain is built from TRBV7-3 and TRBJ2-1; 11 nucleotides align to TRBD2. Germline lookup yields CDR1 SGHTA and CDR2 FQGTGA. V shed 5 bases, J shed 2 bases, and the junction held 23 bases outside the gene matches. This CDR3 has 22 residues. The CDR3 region has the DNA TGTGCCAGCAGCCCCAGACAGGCGAATAGCGGGAGGGTATTTTACCCCTACAATGAGCAGTTCTTC. This encodes CASSPRQANSGRVFYPYNEQFF.

The chain has TRBV28 and TRBJ2-7, with D perhaps matching TRBD1 (5 bases). The germline CDR1 and CDR2 sequences are MDHEN and SYDVKM. The V end lost 8 bases, the J end lost 3 bases, and 11 bases lay between the germline ends. The CDR3 is 12 residues long. In nucleotides, the CDR3 is TGTGCCAGCGGTCAGGGTTACTACGAGCAGTACTTC. It yields the protein CASGQGYYEQYF.

The chain is built from TRBV19 and TRBJ1-2; 9 bases match TRBD1. There are 16 residues in the CDR3. Per the germline V gene, CDR1 is LNHDA and CDR2 is SQIVND (reference sequence). V was clipped by 6 bases and J by 4 bases; unmatched bases: 12. In DNA form, the CDR3 reads TGTGCCAGTAGCTTCCTCCCGGGACAGGGCCCCTATGGCTACACCTTC. Protein: CASSFLPGQGPYGYTF. The full variable domain, its missing parts supplied by reference TRBV19 and TRBJ1-2, is DGGITQSPKYLFRKEGQNVTLSCEQNLNHDAMYWYRQDPGQGLRLIYYSQIVNDFQKGDIAEGYSVSREKKESFPLTVTSAQKNPTAFYLCASSFLPGQGPYGYTFGSGTRLTVV.

This clone appeared a single time. This chain connects TRBV18 to TRBJ1-1, with a weak D call TRBD1 (6 bases). Germline loops: CDR1 KGHSH, CDR2 LQKENI. The CDR3 is 15 amino acids. V lost 3 bases, J lost 2 bases, and 13 bases lay in between. The CDR3 DNA is TGTGCCAGCTCACCCACCACAGGGATTAACACTGAAGCTTTCTTT. Translation: CASSPTTGINTEAFF. Full variable domain (outside the CDR3, taken from reference TRBV18 and TRBJ1-1): NAGVMQNPRHLVRRRGQEARLRCSPMKGHSHVYWYRQLPEEGLKFMVYLQKENIIDESGMPKERFSAEFPKEGPSILRIQQVVRGDSAAYFCASSPTTGINTEAFFGQGTRLTVV.

This clone showed up just a few times. The rearrangement uses TRBV6-2 or TRBV6-3 and TRBJ1-1; TRBD1 matches at 9 bases. The CDR3 sequence is 14 residues long. Germline CDR1 reads MNHEY; CDR2 reads SVGEGT. J lost 3 bases, V lost 6 bases, and 5 bases had no gene match. This CDR3 is CASSRTGDYTEAFF. The CDR3 DNA follows: TGTGCCAGCAGCAGGACAGGGGACTACACTGAAGCTTTCTTT.

Remarks on this clone: This CDR3 is also generated by other DNA sequences in the sample. CDR3 protein: CASSLNRNTEAFF. CDR3 DNA sequence: TGCGCCAGCAGCTTGAACAGAAACACTGAAGCTTTCTTT. The gene calls are TRBV5-1 and TRBJ1-1; D gene uncertain. Looked up from germline, CDR1 is SGHRS and CDR2 is YFSETQ. V was cut by 1 base and J by 2 bases, with 6 bases left in between. This CDR3 spans 13 amino acids.

This clone was found a few times. This rearrangement joins TRBV7-2 to TRBJ1-5, with D unclear. Germline CDR1 is SGHTA and CDR2 is FQGNSA. V was clipped by 1 base and J by 7 bases, with 11 bases between them. The CDR3 totals 14 residues. The CDR3 region is CASSLERGGQPQHF. The CDR3 bases are TGTGCCAGCAGCTTAGAACGGGGAGGCCAGCCCCAGCATTTT.

The chain combines TRBV6-1 with TRBJ1-2; tentative D call: TRBD1 (5 bases). There are 13 residues in the CDR3. CDR1 and CDR2 (germline): MNHNS, SASEGT. V was trimmed by 2 bases and J by 4 bases, leaving 8 bases between them. The CDR3 sequence: CASSEFDSYGYTF. For the CDR3, the DNA is TGTGCCAGCAGTGAATTCGACAGCTATGGCTACACCTTC.

DNA for the CDR3: TGTGCCAGCAGCTTATCCGCAACTAATGAAAAACTGTTTTTT. This translates into CASSLSATNEKLFF. J is TRBJ1-4 and V is TRBV11-2; unclear D gene. Germline V gene data show CDR1 as SGHAT and CDR2 as FQNNGV. The CDR3 length is 14 residues. V was trimmed by 2 bases and J by 0 bases, leaving 4 bases between them.

This clone turned up a few times. The genes are TRBV6-5 and TRBJ2-7; 9 nucleotides match TRBD1. The germline CDR1 and CDR2 sequences are MNHEY and SVGAGI. Unmatched junction bases numbered 5, after V lost 6 bases and J lost 5 bases. The CDR3 sequence is 13 residues long. CDR3 region: CASSRDRDDEQYF. The CDR3 coding sequence is TGTGCCAGCAGCCGGGACAGGGACGACGAGCAGTACTTC.

This clone was recorded a few times. V usage is TRBV4-1 and J usage is TRBJ1-5; D is possibly TRBD1 (6 bases). Germline V gene data show CDR1 as MGHRA and CDR2 as YSYEKL. The V gene lost 0 bases and the J gene lost 7 bases, with 16 bases spanning the gap. The CDR3 length is 16 residues. CDR3: CASSQEVGQYHQPQHF. The CDR3 nucleotides read TGCGCCAGCAGCCAAGAGGTCGGACAGTATCACCAGCCCCAGCATTTT.

The J gene is TRBJ2-1, the V gene TRBV28; the match to TRBD1 covers 7 bases. The CDR3 has 15 amino acids. V lost 7 bases and J lost 6; bases outside the gene matches: 12. Germline V gene data show CDR1 as MDHEN and CDR2 as SYDVKM. The CDR3, as DNA: TGTGCCAGCAAGCCGAAGGGGGCACGGAGCAATGAGCAGTTCTTC. Translating gives CASKPKGARSNEQFF.